This entry lists 17 T cell receptor beta chains sequenced from one sample in a study of cytomegalovirus exposure and HLA in healthy donors. Use of 60 Vbeta and 13 Jbeta primers characterized the PCR. Produced via immunoSEQ multiplex PCR; TCRdb's table is partial and in-frame only. The sample gives over 150,000 clones, approximately 72% of which show up once; approximately 1.3% is in the top ten. Sequencing was done on a sample of PBMCs. The receptors were sampled from a man between 18 and 35 years old in good health and CMV-seronegative.

CDR3 protein: CASSLAPGSNQPQHF. CDR3 sequence (DNA): TGTGCCAGCAGCTTGGCCCCAGGTAGCAATCAGCCCCAGCATTTT. This rearrangement joins TRBV5-5 to TRBJ1-5; D is undetermined. The V gene's germline CDR1 is SGHKS and CDR2 YYEKEE (reference sequence). Trimming shortened V by 0 bases and J by 0 bases, and 7 bases separated the two germline ends. The CDR3 sequence is 15 residues long.

This clone has only one observation. The chain combines TRBV5-1 with TRBJ2-7; 9 bases map to TRBD1. Germline CDR1 is SGHRS and CDR2 is YFSETQ. This CDR3 region has 15 residues. Losses at the gene ends were 3 bases for V and 2 bases for J; bases not matched to a gene: 6. The CDR3 loop reads CASSSGTGFPYEQYF. The CDR3 region has the DNA TGCGCCAGCAGCTCCGGGACAGGGTTCCCCTACGAGCAGTACTTC.

The chain carries TRBV6-1 and TRBJ2-7, with D perhaps TRBD1 (6 bases). Deletions cut 6 bases from V and 1 base from J, with 10 bases between. Per the germline V gene, CDR1 is MNHNS and CDR2 is SASEGT. This CDR3 has 13 residues. CDR3 in amino acids: CASRDRSSYEQYF. As DNA, the CDR3 is TGTGCCAGCAGGGACAGAAGTTCCTACGAGCAGTACTTC.

V usage is TRBV7-6 and J usage is TRBJ2-7; TRBD2 aligns across 9 bases. The CDR3 contains 16 residues. V was clipped by 4 bases and J by 6 bases; unmatched bases: 13. Looked up from germline, CDR1 is SGHVS and CDR2 is FNYEAQ. CDR3: CASSYGTTGLAGEQYF. Written as DNA, the CDR3 is TGTGCCAGCAGCTACGGGACTACGGGACTAGCTGGCGAGCAGTACTTC.

The chain couples TRBV28 to TRBJ2-7; 7 bases map to TRBD1. The V gene end was trimmed by 6 bases and the J gene end by 3 bases; junction bases not matched to a gene: 8. CDR1 MDHEN and CDR2 SYDVKM come from the germline V gene. The CDR3 consists of 14 residues. The DNA of the CDR3 is TGTGCCAGCAGCAGGACAGGCCCTGGCTACGAGCAGTACTTC. Translating it yields CASSRTGPGYEQYF.

This chain uses TRBV27 with TRBJ2-7, with unresolved D. In germline, CDR1 is MNHEY, CDR2 SMNVEV (reference sequence). The ends were cut back, 4 bases at V and 6 bases at J, with 13 bases in the middle. This CDR3 is built from 13 residues. CDR3 residues: CASSYHHYTEQYF. The CDR3 bases are TGTGCCAGCAGTTACCATCACTATACCGAGCAGTACTTC.

The chain links TRBV19 to TRBJ2-7; 9 bases are a match to TRBD1. The length of the CDR3 is 14 residues. Germline CDR1 LNHDA, CDR2 SQIVND (reference sequence). V was clipped by 3 bases and J by 6 bases; unmatched bases: 6. CDR3 DNA: TGTGCCAGTAGTATTGGGGACAGGGCGGTCGAGCAGTACTTC. Its translation is CASSIGDRAVEQYF.

The V call is TRBV27, the J call TRBJ2-7; 7 positions agree with TRBD1. The V gene end was trimmed by 5 bases and the J gene end by 2 bases; junction bases not matched to a gene: 12. CDR1 and CDR2 from the germline V gene are MNHEY and SMNVEV (reference sequence). This CDR3 has 16 residues. CDR3 in amino acids: CASSPTGTDRAYEQYF. Here the CDR3 DNA reads TGTGCCAGCAGTCCCACGGGCACCGACAGGGCCTACGAGCAGTACTTC.

The V gene is TRBV19, the J gene TRBJ2-3; D might be TRBD1 (5 bases). CDR1 is LNHDA and CDR2 is SQIVND in the germline V gene (reference sequence). With 3 bases removed from V and 3 bases from J, the gap between germline ends came to 13 bases. The CDR3 covers 15 residues. CDR3 sequence: CASSILQERTDTQYF. CDR3 in DNA: TGTGCCAGTAGTATCTTACAGGAGAGAACAGATACGCAGTATTTT.

The chain couples TRBV5-1 to TRBJ2-1; 9 bases are a match to TRBD2. With 7 bases clipped from V and 8 bases from J, the junction kept 13 bases outside the gene matches. Germline V lookup: CDR1 SGHRS, CDR2 YFSETQ. This CDR3 has 15 residues. Here the CDR3 DNA reads TGCGCCAGCGCGCGGCGGGAGGGCCTCATGGATGAGCAGTTCTTC. It is translated as CASARREGLMDEQFF.

This clone was counted only a few times. The rearrangement links TRBV27 to TRBJ1-5; D gene uncertain. CDR3 length equals 13 residues. The V end lost 3 bases, the J end lost 7 bases, and 10 bases lay between the germline ends. The germline V gene has CDR1 MNHEY and CDR2 SMNVEV (reference sequence). The CDR3 nucleotides are TGTGCCAGCAGTTTCAGTCTGAACCAGCCCCAGCATTTT. Its protein is CASSFSLNQPQHF.

This clone occurred a few times. The rearrangement links TRBV7-8 to TRBJ1-5; D uncertain. The ends were cut back, 2 bases at V and 0 bases at J, with 11 bases in the middle. Germline CDR1 is SGHVS and CDR2 is FQNEAQ. This CDR3 region has 16 residues. CDR3 sequence reads: CASSLLGEGSNQPQHF. The DNA for the CDR3 is TGTGCCAGCAGCTTACTGGGAGAAGGTAGCAATCAGCCCCAGCATTTT.

This clone was seen a few times. V is TRBV5-1 and J is TRBJ2-7; the match to TRBD2 covers 8 bases. Trimming at V came to 5 bases and at J to 2 bases, leaving 6 bases not matched to a gene. CDR1 and CDR2 from the germline V gene are SGHRS and YFSETQ. The CDR3 has 14 amino acids. The CDR3 DNA reads as TGCGCCAGCAGTCCGGGGGGGGCCACCTACGAGCAGTACTTC. Translated, it gives CASSPGGATYEQYF. Together with reference TRBV5-1 and TRBJ2-7, the CDR3 gives the full variable domain: KAGVTQTPRYLIKTRGQQVTLSCSPISGHRSVSWYQQTPGQGLQFLFEYFSETQRNKGNFPGRFSGRQFSNSRSEMNVSTLELGDSALYLCASSPGGATYEQYFGPGTRLTVT.

The CDR3 sequence is CASSSQDGGTQYF. The CDR3 DNA follows: TGTGCCAGCAGCTCCCAAGACGGGGGTACGCAGTATTTT. The chain couples TRBV7-2 to TRBJ2-3, with TRBD2 as a possible D gene (6 bases). The CDR3 is 13 residues long. CDR1 is SGHTA and CDR2 is FQGNSA in the germline V gene. V lost 4 bases and J lost 8, with 13 bases in between.

This clone was recorded only once. Germline and junction disagree at one end, which may indicate a read error. The chain couples TRBV7-9 to TRBJ2-7, with 12 bases identical to TRBD2. Germline CDR1 SEHNR, CDR2 FQNEAQ (reference sequence). The CDR3 sequence is 15 residues long. The CDR3 spells CSSSPQTSGSRVLYF. For the CDR3, the DNA is TGTTCCAGCAGCCCGCAGACTAGCGGGAGTAGGGTACTATACTTC.

This clone has a single count. This chain uses TRBV7-2 with TRBJ1-2, with unresolved D. This CDR3 is built from 13 residues. Germline lookup yields CDR1 SGHTA and CDR2 FQGNSA. Trimming cost V 1 base and J 7 bases, with 10 bases left between them. The CDR3 region is CASSLETVSGYTF. For the CDR3, the DNA is TGTGCCAGCAGCTTAGAAACAGTTAGTGGCTACACCTTC.

The chain combines TRBV5-1 with TRBJ1-2; TRBD1 agrees at 10 bases. Germline V gene sequence: CDR1 SGHRS, CDR2 YFSETQ. This CDR3 has 14 residues. With V trimmed by 0 bases and J by 6 bases, 2 bases remained unmatched. CDR3 residues: CASSLAGTGDGYTF. DNA of the CDR3: TGCGCCAGCAGCTTGGCCGGGACAGGGGATGGCTACACCTTC.